This paragraph covers one T cell receptor beta chain sequence. Its antigen is still unknown. The data were taken from a study of beta chain features in type 1 diabetes. Study-level results: Patients with Type 1 diabetes showed moderately but significantly shorter TCRB CDR3s in all four CD4+ subsets. Unsettled here was the matter of whether HLA type influences TCRB rearrangement.

Isolated RNA was reverse transcribed in full, so expressed TCRB transcripts were sequenced. Sequencing used immunoSEQ multiplex PCR; TCRdb keeps in-frame clones, though not all of them. This table holds some 48,000 clones, approximately 44% found once. The CDR3 spans 15 residues. Germline V gene lookup returns CDR1 SGHTA and CDR2 FQGNSA. Trimming left V 6 bases short and J 3 bases short, with 15 bases between. Sequencing input: stem cell memory CD4+ T cells from blood. This clonotype was obtained from a man aged 25-40 years with type 1 diabetes. The chain combines TRBV7-2 with TRBJ2-1, with a weak D call TRBD2 (6 bases). In DNA form, the CDR3 reads TGTGCCAGCAGGCCATTCCGCGGGAACTACAATGAGCAGTTCTTC. Protein product: CASRPFRGNYNEQFF.